Listed here are 21 T cell receptor beta chains from one sample, sequenced in a study of CD4 T cells in relation to SARS-CoV-2 and coronaviruses. Unexposed donor CD4+ T cells date from about 2011-2018, before the COVID-19 pandemic. The cells were cultured for 10 days before CD4+ T cells were isolated. Assay used: immunoSEQ multiplex PCR; TCRdb lists only in-frame clones, some missing. The profile shows 18,000 or so clones, roughly 80% of them singletons. Antigen specificity for these receptors is unknown. What was sequenced was CD4+ T cells from PBMCs, cultured in vitro. These receptors were taken from a human donor in good health.

V usage is TRBV27 and J usage is TRBJ1-5; tentatively, D is TRBD1 (5 bases). V was clipped by 10 bases and J by 6 bases, with 13 bases between them. The length of the CDR3 is 12 residues. The germline V gene encodes CDR1 MNHEY and CDR2 SMNVEV (reference sequence). CDR3 protein: CATPPGFQPQHF. Written as DNA, the CDR3 is TGTGCCACCCCCCCAGGGTTTCAGCCCCAGCATTTT.

This chain connects TRBV7-9 to TRBJ1-1; 7 bases are a match to TRBD1. V lost 1 base, J lost 6 bases, and 2 bases stayed unmatched. The CDR3 contains 13 residues. Germline values: CDR1 SEHNR, CDR2 FQNEAQ (reference sequence). CDR3 region: CASSLGQGAEAFF. Here the CDR3 DNA reads TGTGCCAGCAGCTTAGGACAGGGTGCTGAAGCTTTCTTT.

The V gene is TRBV9, the J gene TRBJ2-1; 10 nucleotides line up with TRBD2. Per the germline V gene, CDR1 is SGDLS and CDR2 is YYNGEE. The CDR3 is 16 amino acids. V was clipped by 6 bases and J by 0 bases; unmatched bases: 6. CDR3 protein: CASNEAGGGSYNEQFF. For the CDR3, the DNA is TGTGCCAGCAACGAAGCGGGAGGGGGCTCCTACAATGAGCAGTTCTTC.

The chain recombines TRBV6-5 with TRBJ2-1, with TRBD2 matching over 10 bases. Germline V CDR1 and CDR2: MNHEY, SVGAGI. V was clipped by 6 bases and J by 4 bases; unmatched bases: 6. There are 15 residues in the CDR3. In nucleotides, the CDR3 is TGTGCCAGCAGGATTACAGCGGGAGGGTACAATGAGCAGTTCTTC. Its translation is CASRITAGGYNEQFF.

In DNA form, the CDR3 reads TGTGCCAGCAGCTTAGTGGCAGGAACAGAGACCCAGTACTTC. Amino acid sequence: CASSLVAGTETQYF. The V and J genes are TRBV7-2 and TRBJ2-5, with unresolved D. Trimming took off 1 base at V and 4 bases at J, with 10 bases between the two ends. CDR1 is SGHTA and CDR2 is FQGNSA in the germline V gene. The CDR3 runs 14 residues.

V is TRBV19 and J is TRBJ2-1; 11 nucleotides align to TRBD2. The germline V gene encodes CDR1 LNHDA and CDR2 SQIVND (reference sequence). The CDR3 sequence is 17 residues long. J gave up 9 bases and V 7 bases, and 17 bases lay outside the gene matches. The CDR3 reads CASTSKKTSGRGGEQFF. Here the CDR3 DNA reads TGTGCCAGTACCTCAAAAAAAACTAGCGGGAGAGGCGGTGAGCAGTTCTTC.

This chain uses TRBV7-9 with TRBJ2-5; possibly TRBD1 or TRBD2 for D (5 bases each). CDR3 length: 16 amino acids. CDR1 is SEHNR and CDR2 is FQNEAQ in the germline V gene (reference sequence). Trimming took off 5 bases at V and 5 bases at J, with 21 bases between the two ends. The CDR3 sequence is CASSITSGPRVETQYF. The CDR3 DNA follows: TGTGCCAGCAGCATTACATCGGGGCCGAGGGTCGAGACCCAGTACTTC.

The table lists this clone with a few counts. This chain uses TRBV5-1 with TRBJ2-1, with TRBD2 matching over 10 bases. The CDR3 has 14 amino acids. Trimming removed 4 bases from V and 6 bases from J; junction bases left unmatched: 4. Germline CDR1 is SGHRS and CDR2 is YFSETQ. The CDR3, as DNA: TGCGCCAGCAGCACGCCTAGCGGGAGCAATGAGCAGTTCTTC. This translates into CASSTPSGSNEQFF.

The rearrangement joins TRBV2 to TRBJ2-7; TRBD2 matches 14 bases. J lost 2 bases, V lost 6 bases, and 12 bases had no gene match. The CDR3 runs 18 residues. The V gene's germline CDR1 is SNHLY and CDR2 FYNNEI. For the CDR3, the DNA is TGTGCCAGCAGGGACGGGACTAGCGGGAGTCTTGCACCCTACGAGCAGTACTTC. Residues: CASRDGTSGSLAPYEQYF.

V gene TRBV7-2 combines with J gene TRBJ2-3; D call uncertain. CDR3 length: 12 residues. Deletions cut 3 bases from V and 2 bases from J, with 3 bases between. Germline V CDR1 and CDR2: SGHTA, FQGNSA. The CDR3 protein is CASSFFTDTQYF. The CDR3 DNA follows: TGTGCCAGCAGCTTCTTCACAGATACGCAGTATTTT.

The chain recombines TRBV6-5 with TRBJ2-7; the D gene is possibly TRBD1 (6 bases). V was cut by 6 bases and J by 7 bases, with 16 bases left in between. The length of the CDR3 is 13 residues. Looked up from germline, CDR1 is MNHEY and CDR2 is SVGAGI. DNA for the CDR3: TGTGCCAGCAGGAAGCAGGGGCTCGTTGAGCAGTACTTC. It codes for CASRKQGLVEQYF.

This chain connects TRBV2 to TRBJ1-4, with D unresolved. The germline V gene has CDR1 SNHLY and CDR2 FYNNEI. V was shortened by 8 bases and J by 0 bases, with 10 bases between the two germline ends. The CDR3 covers 14 residues. The CDR3 spells CASRPRPTNEKLFF. The CDR3 DNA sequence: TGTGCCAGCCGGCCGAGGCCAACTAATGAAAAACTGTTTTTT.

V is TRBV18 and J is TRBJ2-1; D ambiguous. The CDR3 is 17 amino acids. Trimming took 2 bases from V and 0 from J, leaving 14 bases between them. The V gene's germline CDR1 is KGHSH and CDR2 LQKENI. The CDR3 bases are TGTGCCAGCTCACCAAACAGTCGGTTAAGCTCCTACAATGAGCAGTTCTTC. Protein product: CASSPNSRLSSYNEQFF.

CDR3 bases: TGTGCCAGCAGCTTGGGTACTAGCGGGAGATCAAACAATGAGCAGTTCTTC. Protein: CASSLGTSGRSNNEQFF. This chain uses TRBV5-5 with TRBJ2-1, with 11 positions matching TRBD2. The V segment lost 0 bases and the J segment 5 bases; nucleotides outside the gene matches: 7. CDR1 is SGHKS and CDR2 is YYEKEE in the germline V gene (reference sequence). There are 17 residues in the CDR3. The whole variable domain, remainder taken from reference TRBV5-5 and TRBJ2-1, is DAGVTQSPTHLIKTRGQQVTLRCSPISGHKSVSWYQQVLGQGPQFIFQYYEKEERGRGNFPDRFSARQFPNYSSELNVNALLLGDSALYLCASSLGTSGRSNNEQFFGPGTRLTVL.

J is TRBJ2-1 and V is TRBV24-1; 9 nucleotides align to TRBD2. Trimming took 3 bases from V and 9 from J; bases not matched to a gene: 5. From germline, CDR1 is KGHDR and CDR2 SFDVKD. This CDR3 region has 14 residues. CDR3 sequence (DNA): TGTGCCACCAGTGATAGTGGGACTAGCTTTGAGCAGTTCTTC. Its translation: CATSDSGTSFEQFF.

The rearrangement links TRBV18 to TRBJ1-1, with 10 bases that match TRBD1. CDR3 size: 19 residues. Germline V gene sequence: CDR1 KGHSH, CDR2 LQKENI. J lost 0 bases, V lost 3 bases, and 13 bases had no gene match. CDR3 in DNA: TGTGCCAGCTCACCGCGATACCGGGACAGGGGACGGATGAACACTGAAGCTTTCTTT. Protein: CASSPRYRDRGRMNTEAFF.

The rearrangement joins TRBV28 to TRBJ2-2, with TRBD2 as a possible D gene (6 bases). Deletions cut 6 bases from V and 4 bases from J, with 15 bases between. Germline CDR1 reads MDHEN; CDR2 reads SYDVKM. The length of the CDR3 is 15 residues. Written as DNA, the CDR3 is TGTGCCAGCAGCTCGGTGGAGGGGCCCACCGGGGAGCTGTTTTTT. This sequence encodes CASSSVEGPTGELFF.

This rearrangement joins TRBV6-5 to TRBJ2-5; no firm D call. CDR3 length: 13 amino acids. Looked up from germline, CDR1 is MNHEY and CDR2 is SVGAGI. Between the trimmed V and J ends, which lost 6 bases and 1 base, there was a span of 9 bases. The CDR3 DNA reads TGTGCCAGCAGGGTAGGAAGCCAAGAGACCCAGTACTTC. This gives the protein CASRVGSQETQYF.

The chain recombines TRBV5-1 with TRBJ1-1, with TRBD1 as a possible D gene (6 bases). CDR1 is SGHRS and CDR2 is YFSETQ in the germline V gene. The CDR3 runs 12 residues. Trimming took 0 bases from V and 11 from J, leaving 11 bases between them. Here the CDR3 reads CASSLEGELAFF. DNA of the CDR3: TGCGCCAGCAGCTTGGAGGGGGAGTTGGCTTTCTTT.

The V and J genes are TRBV20-1 and TRBJ2-3, with D uncertain. V lost 6 bases, J lost 0 bases, and 4 bases lay in between. CDR1 and CDR2 (germline): DFQATT, SNEGSKA (reference sequence). The CDR3 extends over 11 amino acids. Here the CDR3 DNA reads TGCAGTGCCCTTAGCACAGATACGCAGTATTTT. Its protein product is CSALSTDTQYF.

The chain employs TRBV11-2 and TRBJ2-3; D is ambiguous. The CDR3 loop spans 12 amino acids. Trimming shortened V by 1 base and J by 4 bases, and 3 bases separated the two germline ends. Per the germline V gene, CDR1 is SGHAT and CDR2 is FQNNGV. The CDR3, as DNA: TGTGCCAGCAGCTTAGTACCAGATACGCAGTATTTT. This encodes CASSLVPDTQYF.